A single sample gave rise to the 24 T cell receptor beta chains below, sequenced in a study of T cells after yellow fever vaccination. TCRdb analysed the 5' RACE reads with MiXCR anew, one entry per CDR3 protein. Among 350,000 to 550,000 distinct CDR3 sequences listed, roughly a sixth were seen once. This specimen was PBMCs, taken before the yellow fever booster vaccination. The receptors originated from a man between 18 and 29 years old who received the YFV17D yellow fever vaccine.

This chain joins TRBV10-2 and TRBJ2-1; D unclear. Germline V gene data show CDR1 as WSHSY and CDR2 as SAAADI. The ends were cut back, 7 bases at V and 12 bases at J, with 10 bases in the middle. The CDR3 covers 10 residues. CDR3 amino acids: CASNLPGQFF. The CDR3 DNA reads TGCGCCAGCAATCTACCGGGGCAGTTCTTC.

This clonotype has more than one count but fewer than ten. J is TRBJ2-2 and V is TRBV7-8; D is perhaps TRBD1 or TRBD2 (5 bases each). The V and J ends lost 3 bases and 4 bases respectively, with 18 bases between them. The CDR3 totals 17 residues. Germline CDR1 is SGHVS and CDR2 is FQNEAQ. In DNA, the CDR3 is TGTGCCAGCAGCTTGCCCCTTGAGAGGGGTGGCACCGGGGAGCTGTTTTTT. Translated: CASSLPLERGGTGELFF.

This clonotype was recorded a few times. The gene calls are TRBV4-1 and TRBJ2-5; 9 nucleotides align to TRBD1. The CDR3 spans 13 residues. J gave up 5 bases and V 6 bases, and 4 bases lay outside the gene matches. From germline, CDR1 is MGHRA and CDR2 YSYEKL. The CDR3 loop reads CASRGQGWETQYF. CDR3 nucleotides: TGCGCCAGCAGGGGACAGGGTTGGGAGACCCAGTACTTC.

This clonotype was observed a handful of times. The chain couples TRBV7-2 to TRBJ2-7; D is uncertain. CDR3 length equals 12 residues. V was trimmed by 5 bases and J by 7 bases, leaving 12 bases between them. Germline CDR1 reads SGHTA; CDR2 reads FQGNSA. CDR3 amino acids: CASSPTMGEQYF. CDR3 sequence (DNA): TGTGCCAGCAGCCCCACTATGGGTGAGCAGTACTTC.

V usage is TRBV4-3 and J usage is TRBJ2-2; D is uncertain. The CDR3 has 15 residues. Germline CDR1 reads LGHNA; CDR2 reads YSLEER. The V end was cut by 1 base, the J end by 3 bases, with 9 bases between. The CDR3 sequence: CASSQVVTDTGELFF. Written as DNA, the CDR3 is TGCGCCAGCAGCCAAGTTGTTACCGACACCGGGGAGCTGTTTTTT.

The chain joins TRBV18 to TRBJ2-5; D gene uncertain. Trimming took off 4 bases at V and 1 base at J, with 7 bases between the two ends. CDR1 is KGHSH, CDR2 LQKENI, per germline. CDR3 length: 13 residues. The CDR3 DNA reads TGTGCCAGCTCACGACCACTCCAAGAGACCCAGTACTTC. Its protein is CASSRPLQETQYF.

The chain has TRBV6-5 and TRBJ1-2, with no clear D. The CDR3 extends over 15 amino acids. Trimming took 7 bases from V and 3 from J, leaving 18 bases between them. Germline lookup yields CDR1 MNHEY and CDR2 SVGAGI. CDR3 sequence (DNA): TGTGCCAGCACCCGGTTTGTGAGATCTGACTATGGCTACACCTTC. It specifies CASTRFVRSDYGYTF.

This chain joins TRBV5-1 and TRBJ2-5; TRBD2 agrees at 7 bases. CDR1 is SGHRS and CDR2 is YFSETQ in the germline V gene. After removal of 4 bases from V and 3 bases from J, the junction contained 6 bases not matched to a gene. There are 14 residues in the CDR3. CDR3 nucleotide sequence: TGCGCCAGCAGCGGCACTAGCGTAGAAGAGACCCAGTACTTC. Translating it yields CASSGTSVEETQYF.

CDR3 residues: CASSYALAGNTIYF. DNA for the CDR3: TGTGCCAGCAGTTATGCCCTAGCTGGAAACACCATATATTTT. This sequence joins TRBV6-5 and TRBJ1-3, with D unclear. The CDR3 contains 14 residues. Germline assignment: CDR1 MNHEY and CDR2 SVGAGI. V was cut by 3 bases and J by 2 bases, with 8 bases left in between.

The chain couples TRBV12-3 or TRBV12-4 to TRBJ1-2; D gene uncertain. The CDR3 is 12 amino acids. Trimming removed 5 bases from V and 8 bases from J, with 12 bases in between. The CDR3 DNA is TGTGCCAGCAGTCGGAACGGCCTGGGCTACACCTTC. Its protein is CASSRNGLGYTF.

This clonotype was observed at least ten times. The junction and the germline gene differ at one end; a read error may be behind it. The chain couples TRBV4-3 to TRBJ2-5; possibly TRBD1 for D (7 bases). The germline V gene has CDR1 LGHNA and CDR2 YSLEER. CDR3 length equals 13 residues. The CDR3 reads CASSPTGRETQYF. Written as DNA, the CDR3 is TGTGCCAGCAGCCCGACAGGGAGGGAGACCCAGTACTTC.

This chain connects TRBV7-2 to TRBJ2-1; maybe TRBD1 (5 bases). With 3 bases removed from V and 3 bases from J, the gap between germline ends came to 12 bases. Per the germline V gene, CDR1 is SGHTA and CDR2 is FQGNSA. The CDR3 has 15 residues. The CDR3 sequence: CASSFQPDIYNEQFF. The CDR3 DNA reads TGTGCCAGCAGCTTTCAACCGGACATCTACAATGAGCAGTTCTTC.

This chain uses TRBV4-2 with TRBJ2-4, with D tentatively TRBD1 (5 bases). The germline gives CDR1 LGHNA, CDR2 YNFKEQ. The CDR3 loop spans 14 amino acids. V lost 4 bases to trimming and J lost 11 bases, with 18 bases between them. CDR3 DNA sequence: TGTGCCAGCAGCCCGGCGACGAATCTAGGGGTTCAGTACTTC. This gives the protein CASSPATNLGVQYF.

This clonotype was seen more than once but under ten times. The chain employs TRBV7-9 and TRBJ2-1; D might be TRBD1 or TRBD2, each matching 6 bases. This CDR3 contains 15 residues. Germline V CDR1 and CDR2: SEHNR, FQNEAQ (reference sequence). V was trimmed by 5 bases and J by 9 bases, leaving 20 bases between them. CDR3 in DNA: TGTGCCAGCAGCCACAGTCCGGGGGCCGGAGGTGAGCAGTTCTTC. This sequence encodes CASSHSPGAGGEQFF. The full variable domain, with the rest looked up from reference TRBV7-9 and TRBJ2-1, is DTGVSQNPRHKITKRGQNVTFRCDPISEHNRLYWYRQTLGQGPEFLTYFQNEAQLEKSRLLSDRFSAERPKGSFSTLEIQRTEQGDSAMYLCASSHSPGAGGEQFFGPGTRLTVL.

The V call is TRBV15, the J call TRBJ2-2; 10 bases match TRBD2. The germline gives CDR1 LNHNV, CDR2 YYDKDF (reference sequence). The CDR3 consists of 16 residues. J gave up 0 bases and V 3 bases, and 1 base lay outside the gene matches. Written as DNA, the CDR3 is TGTGCCACCAGCAGGGGACTAGCGACGAACACCGGGGAGCTGTTTTTT. Its translation: CATSRGLATNTGELFF.

This clonotype was observed a few times. V gene TRBV20-1 combines with J gene TRBJ2-7; no clear D gene. This CDR3 region has 12 residues. CDR1 is DFQATT and CDR2 is SNEGSKA in the germline V gene (reference sequence). Trimming stripped 3 bases from V and 0 bases from J, with 6 bases between. The CDR3 DNA is TGCAGTGCTAGTTTTAGCTCCTACGAGCAGTACTTC. Protein product: CSASFSSYEQYF.

The chain is built from TRBV20-1 and TRBJ2-3; D not resolved. The V gene's germline CDR1 is DFQATT and CDR2 SNEGSKA (reference sequence). The CDR3 runs 15 residues. The germline V and J ends were trimmed by 0 bases and 1 base, with 11 bases remaining between them. The CDR3 loop reads CSARDPAKGTDTQYF. DNA of the CDR3: TGCAGTGCTAGAGATCCGGCTAAAGGCACAGATACGCAGTATTTT.

This clonotype was observed a few times. This chain connects TRBV11-2 to TRBJ2-3, with D perhaps TRBD2 (6 bases). Germline V gene lookup returns CDR1 SGHAT and CDR2 FQNNGV. The CDR3 consists of 13 residues. Trimming took 5 bases from V and 8 from J, leaving 14 bases between them. The CDR3: CASSQRPGATQYF. The CDR3 DNA reads as TGTGCCAGCAGCCAGAGACCGGGAGCTACGCAGTATTTT.

This clonotype has a handful of counts. As DNA, the CDR3 is TGTGCCAGCAGTGACTTTAGGACAGGGTTCGAGCAGTACGTC. This gives the protein CASSDFRTGFEQYV. This chain uses TRBV6-4 with TRBJ2-7; 8 bases align to TRBD1. CDR1 MRHNA and CDR2 SNTAGT come from the germline V gene. The V and J ends lost 1 base and 6 bases, in that order; junction bases with no gene match: 5. The CDR3 extends over 14 amino acids.

This clonotype was counted a few times. V and J are TRBV5-1 and TRBJ2-5, with D maybe TRBD2 (6 bases). Looked up from germline, CDR1 is SGHRS and CDR2 is YFSETQ. V gave up 3 bases and J gave up 0 bases, with 15 bases separating them. This CDR3 has 16 residues. The CDR3 nucleotides are TGCGCCAGCAGCTCCGGTAACAGCGGGTACCAAGAGACCCAGTACTTC. It yields the protein CASSSGNSGYQETQYF.

The V gene is TRBV7-9, the J gene TRBJ2-1; unclear D gene. The length of the CDR3 is 16 residues. The germline CDR1 and CDR2 sequences are SEHNR and FQNEAQ (reference sequence). V was trimmed by 2 bases and J by 6 bases, leaving 17 bases between them. The CDR3 region is CASSLSTALLSNEQFF. The CDR3 region has the DNA TGTGCCAGCAGCTTAAGTACTGCACTTCTTTCCAATGAGCAGTTCTTC.

In its sample, this clonotype was seen a few times. The chain has TRBV7-6 and TRBJ2-3; tentatively, D is TRBD2 (7 bases). Germline V CDR1 and CDR2: SGHVS, FNYEAQ. CDR3 length equals 14 residues. The V gene lost 3 bases and the J gene lost 2 bases, with 9 bases spanning the gap. CDR3 nucleotides: TGTGCCAGCAGCTTCGCGGGGGCCACAGATACGCAGTATTTT. Encoded protein: CASSFAGATDTQYF.

This clonotype was seen a handful of times. This rearrangement joins TRBV29-1 to TRBJ1-1, with D possibly matching TRBD1 (5 bases). Germline CDR1 is SQVTM and CDR2 is ANQGSEA. Trimming pared 7 bases from V and 5 bases from J, leaving 20 bases between. The CDR3 is made up of 14 amino acids. The CDR3 nucleotides read TGCAGCGCCTCGCAGGGTATAGTCGGAACTGAAGCTTTCTTT. It specifies CSASQGIVGTEAFF.

Only a few counts were recorded for this clonotype. This chain links TRBV4-1 with TRBJ1-4; D ambiguous. CDR1 is MGHRA and CDR2 is YSYEKL in the germline V gene. The CDR3 extends over 14 amino acids. The ends were cut back, 11 bases at V and 7 bases at J, with 20 bases in the middle. The CDR3 bases are TGCGCCTCCGGTCCCTCGTCGGCGAGTGAAAAACTGTTTTTT. This codes for CASGPSSASEKLFF.